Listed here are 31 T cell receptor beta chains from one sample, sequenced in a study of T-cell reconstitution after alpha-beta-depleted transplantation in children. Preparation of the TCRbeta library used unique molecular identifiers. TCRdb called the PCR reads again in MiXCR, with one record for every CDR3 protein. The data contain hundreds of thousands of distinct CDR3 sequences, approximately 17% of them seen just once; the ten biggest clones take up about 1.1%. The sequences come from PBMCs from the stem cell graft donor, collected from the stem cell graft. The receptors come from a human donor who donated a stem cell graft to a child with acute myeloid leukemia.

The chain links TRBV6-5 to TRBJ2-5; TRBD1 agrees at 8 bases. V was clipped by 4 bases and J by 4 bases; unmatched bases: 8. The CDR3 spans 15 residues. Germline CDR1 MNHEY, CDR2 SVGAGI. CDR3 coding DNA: TGTGCCAGCAGTTCCACAGGGGGGTACACAGAGACCCAGTACTTC. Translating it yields CASSSTGGYTETQYF.

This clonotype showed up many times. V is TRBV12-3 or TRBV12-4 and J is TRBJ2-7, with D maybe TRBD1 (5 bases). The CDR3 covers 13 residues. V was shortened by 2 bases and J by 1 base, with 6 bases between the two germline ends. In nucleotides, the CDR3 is TGTGCCAGCAGTTTAAAGGGGTCCTACGAGCAGTACTTC. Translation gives CASSLKGSYEQYF.

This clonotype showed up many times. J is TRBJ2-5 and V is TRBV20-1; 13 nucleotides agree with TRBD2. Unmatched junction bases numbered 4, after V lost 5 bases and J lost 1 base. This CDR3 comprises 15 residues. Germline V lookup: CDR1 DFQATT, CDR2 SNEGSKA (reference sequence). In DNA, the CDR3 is TGCAGTGCTGGGACTAGCGGGGTTTTCCAAGAGACCCAGTACTTC. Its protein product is CSAGTSGVFQETQYF.

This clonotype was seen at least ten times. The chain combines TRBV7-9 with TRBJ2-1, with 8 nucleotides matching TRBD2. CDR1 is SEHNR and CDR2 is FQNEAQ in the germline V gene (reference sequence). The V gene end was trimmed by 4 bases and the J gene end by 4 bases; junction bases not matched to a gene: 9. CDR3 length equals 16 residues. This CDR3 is CASSSRTSPPYNEQFF. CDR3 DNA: TGTGCCAGCAGCTCCCGGACTAGCCCCCCTTACAATGAGCAGTTCTTC.

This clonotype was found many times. The CDR3 DNA reads as TGTGCCAGCAGCTTGGGACTAGCTTCCTACGAGCAGTACTTC. Translation gives CASSLGLASYEQYF. The gene calls are TRBV7-2 and TRBJ2-7; the match to TRBD2 covers 9 bases. V gave up 3 bases and J gave up 1 base; unmatched junction bases: 1. The CDR3 is 14 residues long. Germline assignment: CDR1 SGHTA and CDR2 FQGNSA.

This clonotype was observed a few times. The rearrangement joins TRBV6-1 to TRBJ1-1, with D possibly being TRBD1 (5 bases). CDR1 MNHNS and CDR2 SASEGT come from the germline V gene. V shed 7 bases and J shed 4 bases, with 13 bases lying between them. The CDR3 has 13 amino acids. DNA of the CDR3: TGTGCCAGCAACTCTTGGACATCCACTGAAGCTTTCTTT. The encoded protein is CASNSWTSTEAFF.

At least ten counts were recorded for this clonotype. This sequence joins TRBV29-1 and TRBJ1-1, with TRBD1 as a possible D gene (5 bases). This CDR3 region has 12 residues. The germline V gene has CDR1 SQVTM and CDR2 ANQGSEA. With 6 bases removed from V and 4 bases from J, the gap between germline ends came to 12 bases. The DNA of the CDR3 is TGCAGCGTAGACCCAAGGGGCACTGAAGCTTTCTTT. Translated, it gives CSVDPRGTEAFF.

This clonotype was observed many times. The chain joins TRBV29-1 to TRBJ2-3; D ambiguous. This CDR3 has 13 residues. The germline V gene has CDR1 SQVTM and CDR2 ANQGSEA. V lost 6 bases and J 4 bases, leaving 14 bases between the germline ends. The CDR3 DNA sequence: TGCAGCGTCATCCCTTATCCCCCAGATACGCAGTATTTT. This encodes CSVIPYPPDTQYF.

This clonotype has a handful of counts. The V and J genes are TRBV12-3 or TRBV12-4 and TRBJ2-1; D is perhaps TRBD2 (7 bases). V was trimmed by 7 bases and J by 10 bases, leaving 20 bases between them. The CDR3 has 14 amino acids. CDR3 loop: CASTLGGGSSEQFF. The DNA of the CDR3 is TGTGCCAGCACCCTAGGGGGGGGGTCTTCGGAGCAGTTCTTC.

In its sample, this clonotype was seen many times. In nucleotides, the CDR3 is TGCAGTGCTAGAGAGGGAAGTCCTGGAAACACCATATATTTT. Encoded protein: CSAREGSPGNTIYF. This sequence joins TRBV20-1 and TRBJ1-3; D not resolved. Trimming took off 0 bases at V and 2 bases at J, with 8 bases between the two ends. The length of the CDR3 is 14 residues. The germline gives CDR1 DFQATT, CDR2 SNEGSKA (reference sequence).

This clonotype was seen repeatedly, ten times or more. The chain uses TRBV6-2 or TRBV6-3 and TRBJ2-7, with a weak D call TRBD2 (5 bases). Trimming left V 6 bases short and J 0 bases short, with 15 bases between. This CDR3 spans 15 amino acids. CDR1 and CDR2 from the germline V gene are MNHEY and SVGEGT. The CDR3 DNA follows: TGTGCCAGCAGCACTAGACTGACCAGCTCCTACGAGCAGTACTTC. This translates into CASSTRLTSSYEQYF.

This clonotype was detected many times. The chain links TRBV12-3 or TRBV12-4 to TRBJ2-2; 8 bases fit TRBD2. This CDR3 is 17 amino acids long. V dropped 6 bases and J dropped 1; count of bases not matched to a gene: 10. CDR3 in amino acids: CASSREPGLGNTGELFF. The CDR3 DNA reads TGTGCCAGCAGCCGCGAACCGGGACTAGGGAACACCGGGGAGCTGTTTTTT.

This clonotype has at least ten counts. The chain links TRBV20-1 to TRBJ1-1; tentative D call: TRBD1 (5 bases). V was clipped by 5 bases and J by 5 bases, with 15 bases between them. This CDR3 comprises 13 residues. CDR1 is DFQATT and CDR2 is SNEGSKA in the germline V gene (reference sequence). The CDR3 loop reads CSAPRGGSTEAFF. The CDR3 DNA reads TGCAGTGCTCCGAGGGGAGGATCGACTGAAGCTTTCTTT.

CDR3 nucleotide sequence: TGTGCCAGCAGTCCGCAGAGGGATGAGCAGTTCTTC. Translation: CASSPQRDEQFF. The chain links TRBV7-9 to TRBJ2-1; tentatively, D is TRBD2 (5 bases). The germline V gene encodes CDR1 SEHNR and CDR2 FQNEAQ (reference sequence). This CDR3 comprises 12 residues. The V end was cut by 6 bases, the J end by 8 bases, with 11 bases between.

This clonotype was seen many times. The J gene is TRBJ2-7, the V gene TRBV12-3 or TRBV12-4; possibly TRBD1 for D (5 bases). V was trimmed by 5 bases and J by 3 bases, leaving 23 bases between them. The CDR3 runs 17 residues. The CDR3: CASSQRNPGLGSYEQYF. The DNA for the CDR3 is TGTGCCAGCAGTCAACGGAACCCAGGGTTGGGAAGCTACGAGCAGTACTTC.

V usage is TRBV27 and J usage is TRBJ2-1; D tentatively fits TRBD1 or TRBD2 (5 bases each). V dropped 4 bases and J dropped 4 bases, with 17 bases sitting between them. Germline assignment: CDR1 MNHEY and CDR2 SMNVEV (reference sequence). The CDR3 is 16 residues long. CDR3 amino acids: CASSYQGPPFYNEQFF. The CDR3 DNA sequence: TGTGCCAGCAGTTACCAGGGACCTCCTTTTTACAATGAGCAGTTCTTC.

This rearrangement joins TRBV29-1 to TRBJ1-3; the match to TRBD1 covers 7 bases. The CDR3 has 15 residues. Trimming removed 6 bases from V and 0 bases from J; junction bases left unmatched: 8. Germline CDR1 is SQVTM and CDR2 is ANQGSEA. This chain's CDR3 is CSVSGGADSGNTIYF. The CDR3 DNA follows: TGCAGCGTGTCAGGGGGGGCTGACTCTGGAAACACCATATATTTT.

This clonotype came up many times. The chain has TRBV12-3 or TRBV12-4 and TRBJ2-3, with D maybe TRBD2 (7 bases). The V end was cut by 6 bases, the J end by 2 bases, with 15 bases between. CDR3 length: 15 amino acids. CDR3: CASSGGGTITDTQYF. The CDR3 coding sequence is TGTGCCAGCAGCGGCGGGGGCACGATCACAGATACGCAGTATTTT.

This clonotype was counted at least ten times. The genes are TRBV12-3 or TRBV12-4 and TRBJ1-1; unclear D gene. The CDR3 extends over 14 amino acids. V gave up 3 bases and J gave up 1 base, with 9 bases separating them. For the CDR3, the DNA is TGTGCCAGCAGTTTCCCCCCGGCGAACACTGAAGCTTTCTTT. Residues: CASSFPPANTEAFF.

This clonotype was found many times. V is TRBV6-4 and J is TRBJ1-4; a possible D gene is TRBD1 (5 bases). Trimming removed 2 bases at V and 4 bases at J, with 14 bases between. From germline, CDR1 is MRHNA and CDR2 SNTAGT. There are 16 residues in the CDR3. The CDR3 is CASSDGRQPHNEKLFF. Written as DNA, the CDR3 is TGTGCCAGCAGTGACGGAAGACAGCCCCATAATGAAAAACTGTTTTTT.

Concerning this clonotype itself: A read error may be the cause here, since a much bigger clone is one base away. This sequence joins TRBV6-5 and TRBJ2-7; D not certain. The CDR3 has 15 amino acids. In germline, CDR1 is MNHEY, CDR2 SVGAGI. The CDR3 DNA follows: TGTGCCAGCAGTTCCCTGGGCGGAAGCTCCTACCAGCAGTACTTC. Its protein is CASSSLGGSSYQQYF.

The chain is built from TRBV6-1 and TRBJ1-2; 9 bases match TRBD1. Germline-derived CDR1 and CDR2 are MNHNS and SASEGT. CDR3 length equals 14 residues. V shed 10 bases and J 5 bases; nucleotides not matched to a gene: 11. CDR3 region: CAIKRTGELYGYTF. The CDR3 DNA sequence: TGTGCCATAAAACGGACAGGGGAGCTTTATGGCTACACCTTC.

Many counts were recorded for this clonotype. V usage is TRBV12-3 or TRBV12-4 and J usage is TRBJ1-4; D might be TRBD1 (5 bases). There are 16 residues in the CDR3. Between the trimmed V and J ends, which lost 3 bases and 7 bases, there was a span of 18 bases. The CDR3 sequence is CASSFWGERGSEKLFF. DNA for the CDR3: TGTGCCAGCAGTTTTTGGGGGGAGCGGGGTAGTGAAAAACTGTTTTTT.

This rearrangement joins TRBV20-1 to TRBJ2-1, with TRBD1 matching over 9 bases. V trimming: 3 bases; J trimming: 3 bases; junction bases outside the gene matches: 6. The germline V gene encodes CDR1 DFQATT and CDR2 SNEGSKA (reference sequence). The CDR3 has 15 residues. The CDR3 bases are TGCAGTGCTAGGCTTACAGGGGGCCGCTACAATGAGCAGTTCTTC. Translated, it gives CSARLTGGRYNEQFF.

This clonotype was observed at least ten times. CDR3 nucleotides: TGTGCCATCAGTGAAAGGGCAGACACTGAAGCTTTCTTT. Protein sequence: CAISERADTEAFF. This chain links TRBV10-3 with TRBJ1-1; no definite D call. From germline, CDR1 is ENHRY and CDR2 SYGVKD. V lost 3 bases, J lost 3 bases, and 8 bases lay in between. The CDR3 totals 13 residues.

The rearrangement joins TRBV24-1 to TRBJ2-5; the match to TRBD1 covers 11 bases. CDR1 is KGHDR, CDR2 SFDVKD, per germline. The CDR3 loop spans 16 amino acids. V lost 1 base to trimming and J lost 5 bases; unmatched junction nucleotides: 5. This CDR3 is CATSDFGQGAWETQYF. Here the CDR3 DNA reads TGTGCCACCAGTGATTTCGGACAGGGGGCCTGGGAGACCCAGTACTTC.

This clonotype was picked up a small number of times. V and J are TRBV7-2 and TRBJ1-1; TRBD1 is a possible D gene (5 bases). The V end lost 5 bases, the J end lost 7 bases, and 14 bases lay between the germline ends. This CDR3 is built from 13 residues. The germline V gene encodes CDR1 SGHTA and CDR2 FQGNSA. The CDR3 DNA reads TGTGCCAGCAGCCTCCGGCGGGGGAGTGAAGCTTTCTTT. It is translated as CASSLRRGSEAFF.

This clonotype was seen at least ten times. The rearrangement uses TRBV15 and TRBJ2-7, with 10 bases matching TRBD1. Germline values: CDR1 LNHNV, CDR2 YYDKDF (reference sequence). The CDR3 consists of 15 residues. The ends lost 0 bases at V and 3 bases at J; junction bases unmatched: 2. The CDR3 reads CATSRDRTGGYEQYF. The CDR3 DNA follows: TGTGCCACCAGCAGAGATAGGACAGGGGGCTACGAGCAGTACTTC.

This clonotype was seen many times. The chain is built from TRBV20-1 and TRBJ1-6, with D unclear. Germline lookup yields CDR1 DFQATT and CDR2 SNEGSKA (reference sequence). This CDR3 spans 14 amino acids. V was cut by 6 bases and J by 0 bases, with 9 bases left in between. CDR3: CSAYRGSYNSPLHF. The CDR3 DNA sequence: TGCAGTGCGTACAGAGGCTCCTATAATTCACCCCTCCACTTT.

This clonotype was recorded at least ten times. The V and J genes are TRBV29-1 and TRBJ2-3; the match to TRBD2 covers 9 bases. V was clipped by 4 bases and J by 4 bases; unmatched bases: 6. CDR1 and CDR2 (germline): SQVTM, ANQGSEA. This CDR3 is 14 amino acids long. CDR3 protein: CSVGAGGMPDTQYF. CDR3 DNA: TGCAGCGTTGGGGCGGGGGGGATGCCAGATACGCAGTATTTT.

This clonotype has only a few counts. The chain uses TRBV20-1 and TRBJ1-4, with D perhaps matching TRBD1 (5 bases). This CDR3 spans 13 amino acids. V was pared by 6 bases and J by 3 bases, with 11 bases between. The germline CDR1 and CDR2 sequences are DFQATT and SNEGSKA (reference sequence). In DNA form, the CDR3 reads TGCAGTGCAATCGACAGATCTAATGAAAAACTGTTTTTT. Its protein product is CSAIDRSNEKLFF.